This is a list of T cell receptor beta chains from one sample in a study of blood T cells in healthy people across ages. TCRdb itself ran the 5' RACE reads through MiXCR, one entry per CDR3 protein. The sample has roughly 930,000 distinct CDR3 sequences, 48% seen once; the top ten hold roughly 13%. Sample: blood. These receptors were collected from a man younger than 40 in good health. Each CDR3 is given with its conserved first and last residue. The D gene is left open where the match is weak. Not all rows give a size; the values are once, few, many and, for expanded clones, a class.

clone_size: .
d_call: .
v_call: TRBV21-1
j_call: TRBJ2-7
cdr3_nt: TGTGCCAGCAGCGGCGGGACGATAGCCTACGAGCAGTACTTC
cdr3_aa: CASSGGTIAYEQYF

clone_size: few
d_call: .
v_call: TRBV7-9
j_call: TRBJ2-7
cdr3_nt: TGTGCCAGCAGCTTCAGGGACAACTCCGAGCAGTACTTC
cdr3_aa: CASSFRDNSEQYF

clone_size: few
d_call: .
v_call: TRBV5-1
j_call: TRBJ1-2
cdr3_nt: TGCGCCAGCAGCGAAATGGACAGTGACTATGGCTACACCTTC
cdr3_aa: CASSEMDSDYGYTF

clone_size: many
d_call: TRBD1
v_call: TRBV5-1
j_call: TRBJ2-2
cdr3_nt: TGCGCCAGCAGCTTGGGACAGGGAAACACCGGGGAGCTGTTTTTT
cdr3_aa: CASSLGQGNTGELFF

clone_size: .
d_call: .
v_call: TRBV21-1
j_call: TRBJ1-1
cdr3_nt: TGTGCCAGCAGCAAAGAATCAACCTCCCCTGAAGCTTTCTTT
cdr3_aa: CASSKESTSPEAFF

clone_size: .
d_call: TRBD2
v_call: TRBV6-6
j_call: TRBJ2-7
cdr3_nt: TGTGCCAGCAGTTACAGGCGGGGGGCTGAGACCTACGAGCAGTACTTC
cdr3_aa: CASSYRRGAETYEQYF

clone_size: .
d_call: .
v_call: TRBV5-6
j_call: TRBJ1-1
cdr3_nt: TGTGCCAGCAGCCCCCCTGGGGGGCTAAGGACTGAAGCTTTCTTT
cdr3_aa: CASSPPGGLRTEAFF

clone_size: few
d_call: .
v_call: TRBV9
j_call: TRBJ2-7
cdr3_nt: TGTGCCAGCAGCGTAGGGTGGGCCGCCTACGAGCAGTACTTC
cdr3_aa: CASSVGWAAYEQYF

clone_size: .
d_call: .
v_call: TRBV14
j_call: TRBJ1-1
cdr3_nt: TGTGCCAGCAGCCAAGAAGGCCGAAGGATGAACACTGAAGCTTTCTTT
cdr3_aa: CASSQEGRRMNTEAFF

clone_size: .
d_call: .
v_call: TRBV6-5
j_call: TRBJ2-1
cdr3_nt: TGTGCCAGCAGTTACCAGGACCCCTACGGGCCTAGGGATGAGCAGTTCTTC
cdr3_aa: CASSYQDPYGPRDEQFF

clone_size: few
d_call: .
v_call: TRBV28
j_call: TRBJ1-2
cdr3_nt: TGTGCCAGCAGCAGACAGCTCCTAAGTAGTGGCTACACCTTC
cdr3_aa: CASSRQLLSSGYTF

clone_size: .
d_call: .
v_call: TRBV3-1
j_call: TRBJ2-3
cdr3_nt: TGTGCCAGCAGCCAAAGGCCGCATCCTAGCACAGATACGCAGTATTTT
cdr3_aa: CASSQRPHPSTDTQYF

clone_size: few
d_call: .
v_call: TRBV29-1
j_call: TRBJ2-3
cdr3_nt: TGCAGCGTTGAAGGTCTGCAAGGATTTGAGTTTGGGACAGATACGCAGTATTTT
cdr3_aa: CSVEGLQGFEFGTDTQYF

clone_size: few
d_call: .
v_call: TRBV5-1
j_call: TRBJ2-1
cdr3_nt: TGCGCCAGCAGCTTGGGAAGATCGAGCTCCTACAATGAGCAGTTCTTC
cdr3_aa: CASSLGRSSSYNEQFF

clone_size: .
d_call: TRBD1
v_call: TRBV18
j_call: TRBJ2-1
cdr3_nt: TGTGCCAGCTCACAGCGGACAGGGGATGAGCAGTTCTTC
cdr3_aa: CASSQRTGDEQFF

clone_size: .
d_call: .
v_call: TRBV11-2
j_call: TRBJ2-6
cdr3_nt: TGTGCCAGCAGCGATGACAGCCGTATCTCTGGGGCCAACGTCCTGACTTTC
cdr3_aa: CASSDDSRISGANVLTF

clone_size: .
d_call: TRBD2
v_call: TRBV28
j_call: TRBJ2-3
cdr3_nt: TGTGCCAGCAGCTATGGGACTAGCGGGGAGAAAACAAGCACAGAGACGCAGTATTTT
cdr3_aa: CASSYGTSGEKTSTETQYF

clone_size: .
d_call: TRBD1
v_call: TRBV5-4
j_call: TRBJ2-4
cdr3_nt: TGTGCCAGCAGCGCACCGGGACAGGGGGCAAATGAGCAGTACTTC
cdr3_aa: CASSAPGQGANEQYF

clone_size: .
d_call: .
v_call: TRBV11-2
j_call: TRBJ1-4
cdr3_nt: TGTGCCAGCAGCTTCAACCCCCGGGTGCGAAATGAAAAACTGTTTTTT
cdr3_aa: CASSFNPRVRNEKLFF

clone_size: many
d_call: TRBD1
v_call: TRBV12-3/TRBV12-4
j_call: TRBJ2-1
cdr3_nt: TGTGCCAGCGTCCGGGACAGGGCTAACAATGAGCAGTTCTTC
cdr3_aa: CASVRDRANNEQFF

clone_size: .
d_call: .
v_call: TRBV11-3
j_call: TRBJ2-1
cdr3_nt: TGTGCCAGCAGCTTGGAGAGCGAGGGCGTGTTCTTC
cdr3_aa: CASSLESEGVFF

clone_size: .
d_call: .
v_call: TRBV6-6
j_call: TRBJ2-7
cdr3_nt: TGTGCCAGCAGAGAGAAAACTGCAGGGCCTCGAGCCTACGAGCAGTACTTC
cdr3_aa: CASREKTAGPRAYEQYF

clone_size: .
d_call: TRBD2
v_call: TRBV10-3
j_call: TRBJ2-7
cdr3_nt: TGTGCCATCCGTGGGATAGGGACTAGCGGGACCTACGAGCAGTACTTC
cdr3_aa: CAIRGIGTSGTYEQYF

clone_size: once
d_call: TRBD1
v_call: TRBV20-1
j_call: TRBJ1-1
cdr3_nt: TGCAGTGCGGCTCCGGGACAGGACACCACTGAAGCTTTCTTT
cdr3_aa: CSAAPGQDTTEAFF

clone_size: .
d_call: .
v_call: TRBV2
j_call: TRBJ2-3
cdr3_nt: TGTGCCAGCAGTAAATCGATGACGGGGAGCACAGATACGCAGTATTTT
cdr3_aa: CASSKSMTGSTDTQYF

clone_size: .
d_call: .
v_call: TRBV15
j_call: TRBJ1-1
cdr3_nt: TGTGCCACCAGCAGAGGCAGGGGTGAAGCTTTCTTT
cdr3_aa: CATSRGRGEAFF

clone_size: .
d_call: .
v_call: TRBV20-1
j_call: TRBJ1-5
cdr3_nt: TGCAGTGCCGAACCAGCCTATAGCAATCAGCCCCAGCATTTT
cdr3_aa: CSAEPAYSNQPQHF

clone_size: few
d_call: .
v_call: TRBV4-1
j_call: TRBJ2-2
cdr3_nt: TGCGCCAGCAGCCAAACGCAGGGAAGAAGCACCGGGGAGCTGTTTTTT
cdr3_aa: CASSQTQGRSTGELFF

clone_size: .
d_call: TRBD1
v_call: TRBV7-6
j_call: TRBJ1-3
cdr3_nt: TGTGCCAGCAGCTTAGAACAGGGGATCTCTGGAAACACCATATATTTT
cdr3_aa: CASSLEQGISGNTIYF

clone_size: .
d_call: TRBD1
v_call: TRBV30
j_call: TRBJ1-4
cdr3_nt: TGTGCCTGGAGTGTGGCAGGGACAGGAGAAAAACTGTTTTTT
cdr3_aa: CAWSVAGTGEKLFF

clone_size: .
d_call: .
v_call: TRBV3-1
j_call: TRBJ2-1
cdr3_nt: TGTGCCAGCAGCCAAGGCGGGGCCTCTTCCTACAATGAGCAGTTCTTC
cdr3_aa: CASSQGGASSYNEQFF

clone_size: .
d_call: .
v_call: TRBV7-9
j_call: TRBJ2-5
cdr3_nt: TGTGCCAGCAGCTTAGAAAGCGGTTCCCCTGGGGAGACCCAGTACTTC
cdr3_aa: CASSLESGSPGETQYF

clone_size: .
d_call: .
v_call: TRBV12-3/TRBV12-4
j_call: TRBJ1-2
cdr3_nt: TGTGCCAGCAGCTCAGGGGCTAACTGTGGCTACACCTTC
cdr3_aa: CASSSGANCGYTF

clone_size: .
d_call: TRBD1
v_call: TRBV12-3/TRBV12-4
j_call: TRBJ1-2
cdr3_nt: TGTGCCAGCAGCTTCGACAGGGTGAACTATGGCTACACCTTC
cdr3_aa: CASSFDRVNYGYTF

clone_size: .
d_call: TRBD2
v_call: TRBV7-2
j_call: TRBJ2-3
cdr3_nt: TGTGCCAGCAGCTCCCGTACTAGCGGATGGGCAGATACGCAGTATTTT
cdr3_aa: CASSSRTSGWADTQYF

clone_size: .
d_call: TRBD2
v_call: TRBV7-8
j_call: TRBJ2-3
cdr3_nt: TGTGCCAGCATCCCTTGGACTAGCGGGGCCCCAGATACGCAGTATTTT
cdr3_aa: CASIPWTSGAPDTQYF

clone_size: .
d_call: TRBD1
v_call: TRBV11-2
j_call: TRBJ2-1
cdr3_nt: TGTGCCAGCAGCTTAAGGGACAGGGAGAGATACAATGAGCAGTTCTTC
cdr3_aa: CASSLRDRERYNEQFF

clone_size: .
d_call: .
v_call: TRBV6-6
j_call: TRBJ1-4
cdr3_nt: TGTGCCAGCAGTTACGGGGGGTCTAATGAAAAACTGTTTTTT
cdr3_aa: CASSYGGSNEKLFF

clone_size: .
d_call: .
v_call: TRBV4-2
j_call: TRBJ2-6
cdr3_nt: TGTGCCAGCAGCCAAGAGTTTTTCTCTGGGGCCAACGTCCTGACTTTC
cdr3_aa: CASSQEFFSGANVLTF

clone_size: .
d_call: TRBD1
v_call: TRBV24-1
j_call: TRBJ2-3
cdr3_nt: TGTGCCACCAGTGATAGGGGACAGGGGATCGATACGCAGTATTTT
cdr3_aa: CATSDRGQGIDTQYF